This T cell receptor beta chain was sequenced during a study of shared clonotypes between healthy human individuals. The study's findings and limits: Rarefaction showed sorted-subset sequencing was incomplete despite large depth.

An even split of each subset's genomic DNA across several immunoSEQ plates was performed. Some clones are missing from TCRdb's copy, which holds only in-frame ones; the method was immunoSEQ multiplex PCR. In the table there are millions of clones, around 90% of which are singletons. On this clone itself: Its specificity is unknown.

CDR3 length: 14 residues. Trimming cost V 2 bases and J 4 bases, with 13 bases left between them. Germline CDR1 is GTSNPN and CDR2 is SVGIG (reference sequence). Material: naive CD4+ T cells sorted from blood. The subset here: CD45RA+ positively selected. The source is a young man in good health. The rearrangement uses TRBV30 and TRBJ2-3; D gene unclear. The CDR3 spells CAWSILGGADTQYF. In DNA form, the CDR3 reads TGTGCCTGGAGTATACTTGGTGGAGCAGATACGCAGTATTTT.